This TCR beta chain derives from a study of shared clonotypes between healthy human individuals. Study results and caveats: On the whole, naive subsets had larger estimated richness than memory subsets had.

The deep-level immunoSEQ assay was used. Using immunoSEQ multiplex PCR, the repertoire was profiled, and TCRdb retains in-frame clones only, with some absent. The repertoire holds millions of clones, with about 95% as singletons. Per the germline V gene, CDR1 is GTSNPN and CDR2 is SVGIG (reference sequence). There are 15 residues in the CDR3. With 0 bases removed from V and 0 bases from J, the gap between germline ends came to 10 bases. To note about this clone: Its antigen is unidentified.

This chain links TRBV30 with TRBJ2-3; no firm D call. The TCR originated in a man younger than 35 in good health. Material: naive CD4+ T cells sorted from blood. Subset described: CD45RA+ positively selected. The CDR3 region is CAWSVQATSTDTQYF. As DNA, the CDR3 is TGTGCCTGGAGTGTCCAGGCGACTAGCACAGATACGCAGTATTTT. Complete variable domain (other parts from reference TRBV30 and TRBJ2-3): SQTIHQWPATLVQPVGSPLSLECTVEGTSNPNLYWYRQAAGRGLQLLFYSVGIGQISSEVPQNLSASRPQDRQFILSSKKLLLSDSGFYLCAWSVQATSTDTQYFGPGTRLTVL.